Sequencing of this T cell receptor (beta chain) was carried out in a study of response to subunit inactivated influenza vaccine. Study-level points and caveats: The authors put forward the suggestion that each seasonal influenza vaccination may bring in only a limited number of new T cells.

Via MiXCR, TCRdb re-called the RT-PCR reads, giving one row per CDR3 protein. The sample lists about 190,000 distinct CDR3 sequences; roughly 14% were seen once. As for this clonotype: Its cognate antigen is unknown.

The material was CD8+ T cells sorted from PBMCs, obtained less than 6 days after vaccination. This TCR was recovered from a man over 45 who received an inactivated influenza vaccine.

Written as DNA, the CDR3 is TGTGCCAGCAGACACCGTTTTCAGGGGGTGGAGAGGGAGACCCAGTACTTC. It translates to CASRHRFQGVERETQYF. The chain combines TRBV6-2 or TRBV6-3 with TRBJ2-5; 7 nucleotides match TRBD1. Germline-derived CDR1 and CDR2 are MNHEY and SVGEGT. Germline trimming cut 6 bases from V and 5 bases from J; bases unmatched to any gene: 18. There are 17 residues in the CDR3.